This TCR beta chain stems from a study of PD-L1 blockade in urothelial cancer. Germline lookup yields CDR1 SGHDT and CDR2 YYEEEE. With 3 bases clipped from V and 5 bases from J, the junction kept 9 bases outside the gene matches. The CDR3 totals 15 residues. This table comes from immunoSEQ multiplex PCR, and its TCRdb copy is limited to in-frame clones, with some not included. The table has approximately 93,000 clones, around four fifths seen once. Time point reported: peripheral blood 6 weeks after treatment start. This sequence was found in a man between 65 and 80 years old with urothelial cancer. This chain connects TRBV5-6 to TRBJ1-2; 8 bases fit TRBD1. The starting material was PBMCs, obtained around atezolizumab (anti-PD-L1) treatment. The CDR3 DNA reads TGTGCCAGCAGCTCGAGACAGGGGCTTTGGTATGGCTACACCTTC. It is translated as CASSSRQGLWYGYTF. The full variable domain, in which reference TRBV5-6 and TRBJ1-2 provide the parts outside the CDR3, is DAGVTQSPTHLIKTRGQQVTLRCSPKSGHDTVSWYQQALGQGPQFIFQYYEEEERQRGNFPDRFSGHQFPNYSSELNVNALLLGDSALYLCASSSRQGLWYGYTFGSGTRLTVV.